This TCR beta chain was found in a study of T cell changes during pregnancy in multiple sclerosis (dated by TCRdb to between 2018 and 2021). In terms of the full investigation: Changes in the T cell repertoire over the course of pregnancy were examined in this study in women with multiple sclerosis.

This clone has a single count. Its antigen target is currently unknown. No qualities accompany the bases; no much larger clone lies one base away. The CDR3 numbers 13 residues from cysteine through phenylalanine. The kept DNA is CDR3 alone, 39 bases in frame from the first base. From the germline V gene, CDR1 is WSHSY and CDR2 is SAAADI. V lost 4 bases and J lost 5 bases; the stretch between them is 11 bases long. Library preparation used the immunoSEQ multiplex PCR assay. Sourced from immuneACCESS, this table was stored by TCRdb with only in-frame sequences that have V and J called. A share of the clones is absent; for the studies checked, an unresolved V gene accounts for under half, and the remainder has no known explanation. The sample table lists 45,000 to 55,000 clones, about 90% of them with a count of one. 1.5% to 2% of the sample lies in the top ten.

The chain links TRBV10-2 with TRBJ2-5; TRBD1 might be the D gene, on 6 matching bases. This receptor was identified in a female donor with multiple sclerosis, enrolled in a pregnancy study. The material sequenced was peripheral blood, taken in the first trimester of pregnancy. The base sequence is TGCGCCAGCAGTGGGGGGCGCTGGGAGACCCAGTACTTC. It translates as CASSGGRWETQYF.